Sequencing of this TCR beta chain was carried out in a study of response to subunit inactivated influenza vaccine. This clonotype was recorded a few times. Its target is unknown. TCRdb re-derived calls from the RT-PCR reads in MiXCR, one entry per CDR3 protein. Found here are approximately 680,000 distinct CDR3 sequences, around a sixth of them singletons; the top ten hold approximately 10%. Whole-study results and caveats: With each seasonal influenza vaccination, the authors suggested, few new T cells are recruited.

The CDR3 runs 14 residues. The V end was cut by 2 bases, the J end by 8 bases, with 10 bases between. Germline V CDR1 and CDR2: MNHEY, SVGEGT. This sample comprised PBMCs from blood, obtained 12 days after vaccination. The J gene is TRBJ1-6, the V gene TRBV6-2 or TRBV6-3; TRBD1 is a possible D gene (5 bases). This TCR was recovered from a man aged 45 to 65 who received an inactivated influenza vaccine. CDR3 sequence: CASSYDSFYSPLHF. CDR3 in DNA: TGTGCCAGCAGTTACGACAGTTTCTATTCACCCCTCCACTTT.